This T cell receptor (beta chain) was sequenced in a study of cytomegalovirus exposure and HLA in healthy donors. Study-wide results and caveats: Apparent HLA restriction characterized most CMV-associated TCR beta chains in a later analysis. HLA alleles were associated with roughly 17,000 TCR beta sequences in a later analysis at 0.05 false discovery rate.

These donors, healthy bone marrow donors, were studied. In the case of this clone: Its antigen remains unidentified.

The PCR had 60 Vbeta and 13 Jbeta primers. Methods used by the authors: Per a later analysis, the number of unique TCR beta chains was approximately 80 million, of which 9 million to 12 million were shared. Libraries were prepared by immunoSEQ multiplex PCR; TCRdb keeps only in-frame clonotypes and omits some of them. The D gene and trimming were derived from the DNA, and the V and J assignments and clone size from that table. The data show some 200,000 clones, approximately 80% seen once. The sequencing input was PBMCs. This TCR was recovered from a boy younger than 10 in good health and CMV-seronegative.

The CDR3 loop reads CASSQPWTSGEYEQYF. Written as DNA, the CDR3 is TGTGCCAGCAGCCAGCCTTGGACTAGCGGAGAATACGAGCAGTACTTC. The gene calls are TRBV4-2 and TRBJ2-5, with TRBD2 matching 10 bases. The better agreement between TRBJ2-7 and the DNA end casts doubt on the J call. Germline V CDR1 and CDR2: LGHNA, YNFKEQ. This CDR3 has 16 residues.